This passage covers 26 T cell receptor beta chains from one sample sequenced in a study of beta chain features in type 1 diabetes. Points from the study as a whole: Across all four CD4+ subsets, people with type 1 diabetes showed modestly shorter TCRB CDR3s.

Their antigens remain unidentified. What was sequenced were expressed TCRB transcripts, since all of the isolated RNA had been reverse transcribed. The protocol was immunoSEQ multiplex PCR, while the TCRdb copy is restricted to in-frame clones and leaves out a portion. The repertoire has 640,000 or so clones, roughly 12% of them found once; the top ten carry about 0.02%. Sequencing input: naive CD4+ T cells from blood. All receptors come from a man between 18 and 35 years old with type 1 diabetes.

CDR3 DNA sequence: TGTGCCTGGCGTTTGGGAGGACAGGCCCACTCTGGAAACACCATATATTTT. Protein product: CAWRLGGQAHSGNTIYF. The rearrangement joins TRBV30 to TRBJ1-3, with 7 bases matching TRBD1. The CDR3 is made up of 17 amino acids. V was clipped by 5 bases and J by 0 bases; unmatched bases: 13. Looked up from germline, CDR1 is GTSNPN and CDR2 is SVGIG (reference sequence).

This clone was seen more than once but under ten times. The rearrangement joins TRBV6-5 to TRBJ1-5; 7 nucleotides line up with TRBD1. CDR3 size: 14 residues. J gave up 5 bases and V 8 bases, and 9 bases lay outside the gene matches. Germline values: CDR1 MNHEY, CDR2 SVGAGI. The CDR3 DNA sequence: TGTGCCAGCCATACCGGGACAGATTATCAGCCCCAGCATTTT. Protein sequence: CASHTGTDYQPQHF.

J is TRBJ1-3 and V is TRBV30; D call uncertain. There are 13 residues in the CDR3. The germline V and J ends were trimmed by 7 bases and 0 bases, with 10 bases remaining between them. CDR1 GTSNPN and CDR2 SVGIG come from the germline V gene (reference sequence). CDR3 protein: CAYDKSSGNTIYF. CDR3 nucleotides: TGTGCCTACGACAAGAGCTCTGGAAACACCATATATTTT.

This clone was detected only a few times. This chain uses TRBV10-1 with TRBJ2-5; D not resolved. The V end was cut by 5 bases, the J end by 4 bases, with 8 bases between. Germline V gives CDR1 WNHNN, CDR2 SYGVQD (reference sequence). The length of the CDR3 is 12 residues. The CDR3 DNA sequence: TGCGCCAGCAGTAAGACGGGAGAGACCCAGTACTTC. Protein: CASSKTGETQYF.

A few counts support this clone. V and J are TRBV30 and TRBJ1-6; D gene unclear. This CDR3 is 12 amino acids long. With 3 bases removed from V and 9 bases from J, the gap between germline ends came to 9 bases. The germline gives CDR1 GTSNPN, CDR2 SVGIG (reference sequence). The CDR3 loop reads CAWSPGSSPLHF. The CDR3 bases are TGTGCCTGGAGCCCCGGGAGTTCACCCCTCCACTTT.

The V and J genes are TRBV9 and TRBJ2-5; D remains unclear. Germline CDR1 SGDLS, CDR2 YYNGEE. The CDR3 runs to 11 residues. Trimming took off 3 bases at V and 3 bases at J, with 3 bases between the two ends. The DNA of the CDR3 is TGTGCCAGCAGCGCAAAAGAGACCCAGTACTTC. This codes for CASSAKETQYF.

The chain couples TRBV9 to TRBJ1-5; unclear D gene. The CDR3 covers 14 residues. V lost 0 bases and J 6 bases, leaving 10 bases between the germline ends. The germline V gene has CDR1 SGDLS and CDR2 YYNGEE. The CDR3 spells CASSVEANGQPQHF. As DNA, the CDR3 is TGTGCCAGCAGCGTAGAGGCAAACGGTCAGCCCCAGCATTTT.

V usage is TRBV7-9 and J usage is TRBJ1-4, with 7 bases identical to TRBD1. The germline CDR1 and CDR2 sequences are SEHNR and FQNEAQ (reference sequence). This CDR3 has 15 residues. J gave up 3 bases and V 4 bases, and 5 bases lay outside the gene matches. The CDR3 is CASSSTGWANEKLFF. In DNA, the CDR3 is TGTGCCAGCAGCTCGACAGGGTGGGCTAATGAAAAACTGTTTTTT.

In this sample, this clone turned up a few times. V usage is TRBV13 and J usage is TRBJ2-5; TRBD1 agrees at 9 bases. The DNA end is a closer match to TRBJ2-7, so the J assignment may be wrong. Germline V lookup: CDR1 PRHDT, CDR2 FYEKMQ (reference sequence). The CDR3 consists of 15 residues. CDR3 nucleotides: TGTGCCAGCAGCTTGACAGGGGGTCATTCCTACGAGCAGTACTTC. Protein product: CASSLTGGHSYEQYF.

This clone was recorded a few times. The V and J genes are TRBV6-5 and TRBJ1-2; 8 nucleotides match TRBD1. The germline CDR1 and CDR2 sequences are MNHEY and SVGAGI. Losses at the gene ends were 5 bases for V and 6 bases for J; bases not matched to a gene: 5. The CDR3 is 13 residues long. The CDR3 spells CASSRTGYDGYTF. The CDR3 coding sequence is TGTGCCAGCAGTCGGACAGGGTACGATGGCTACACCTTC.

The J gene is TRBJ2-3, the V gene TRBV7-6; no clear D. The length of the CDR3 is 15 residues. Germline CDR1 and CDR2: SGHVS and FNYEAQ. V was shortened by 1 base and J by 6 bases, with 14 bases between the two germline ends. Here the CDR3 reads CASSLETPPWDTQYF. The DNA of the CDR3 is TGTGCCAGCAGCTTAGAGACTCCTCCCTGGGATACGCAGTATTTT.

The sample holds a few counts of this clone. The rearrangement links TRBV18 to TRBJ2-3; 8 nucleotides align to TRBD1. The CDR3 consists of 16 residues. Per germline, CDR1 KGHSH and CDR2 LQKENI. Unmatched junction bases numbered 8, after V lost 2 bases and J lost 4 bases. CDR3 region: CASSPVEGQGPDTQYF. Written as DNA, the CDR3 is TGTGCCAGCTCACCAGTCGAAGGACAGGGCCCAGATACGCAGTATTTT. Filled out from reference TRBV18 and TRBJ2-3, the complete variable domain reads NAGVMQNPRHLVRRRGQEARLRCSPMKGHSHVYWYRQLPEEGLKFMVYLQKENIIDESGMPKERFSAEFPKEGPSILRIQQVVRGDSAAYFCASSPVEGQGPDTQYFGPGTRLTVL.

The chain carries TRBV5-6 and TRBJ2-7, with D possibly matching TRBD1 (6 bases). CDR1 and CDR2 from the germline V gene are SGHDT and YYEEEE. Trimming removed 3 bases from V and 6 bases from J, with 19 bases in between. The CDR3 runs 15 residues. The CDR3 nucleotides are TGTGCCAGCAGCTCATACCCCAGGGGAGCAGCCGAGCAGTACTTC. Its protein product is CASSSYPRGAAEQYF.

This clone was observed a few times. The V and J genes are TRBV10-3 and TRBJ1-1; D may be TRBD1 (6 bases). Germline loops: CDR1 ENHRY, CDR2 SYGVKD. The V end lost 6 bases, the J end lost 1 base, and 15 bases lay between the germline ends. The CDR3 contains 15 residues. The CDR3 region is CAIRVDRSGNTEAFF. The CDR3 DNA follows: TGTGCCATCAGGGTTGACAGGTCAGGGAACACTGAAGCTTTCTTT.

This clone has only a few counts. The chain uses TRBV11-3 and TRBJ2-1; D not certain. The V and J ends lost 3 bases and 4 bases respectively, with 10 bases between them. The CDR3 extends over 14 amino acids. CDR1 is SGHNT and CDR2 is YENEEA in the germline V gene. The CDR3 region has the DNA TGTGCCAGCAGCTTGGTTTTGGATTACAATGAGCAGTTCTTC. This translates into CASSLVLDYNEQFF.

This clone was found a few times. The chain employs TRBV5-1 and TRBJ1-1; the D is unclear. Trimming cost V 4 bases and J 1 base, with 14 bases left between them. CDR1 and CDR2 (germline): SGHRS, YFSETQ. This CDR3 has 15 amino acids. The CDR3 here is CASSGRTGENTEAFF. The DNA for the CDR3 is TGCGCCAGCAGCGGAAGGACTGGGGAGAACACTGAAGCTTTCTTT. Full variable domain (remainder filled in from reference TRBV5-1 and TRBJ1-1): KAGVTQTPRYLIKTRGQQVTLSCSPISGHRSVSWYQQTPGQGLQFLFEYFSETQRNKGNFPGRFSGRQFSNSRSEMNVSTLELGDSALYLCASSGRTGENTEAFFGQGTRLTVV.

In its sample, this clone was seen a few times. The chain links TRBV10-2 to TRBJ1-1; no clear D. V lost 4 bases to trimming and J lost 8 bases, with 17 bases between them. Germline V gene lookup returns CDR1 WSHSY and CDR2 SAAADI. The CDR3 has 14 residues. DNA of the CDR3: TGCGCCAGCAGTGGTATAACAGTCGTTACCGAAGCTTTCTTT. Translation gives CASSGITVVTEAFF.

There are a few counts of this clone. The chain couples TRBV29-1 to TRBJ1-1; D is uncertain. The CDR3 is 12 residues long. Germline V gene sequence: CDR1 SQVTM, CDR2 ANQGSEA. V gave up 6 bases and J gave up 5 bases, with 13 bases separating them. In nucleotides, the CDR3 is TGCAGCGTGAAGGCAGGTCAAACTGAAGCTTTCTTT. Its translation: CSVKAGQTEAFF.

V and J are TRBV7-6 and TRBJ1-6; D is uncertain. The germline CDR1 and CDR2 sequences are SGHVS and FNYEAQ. CDR3 length: 16 residues. V shed 5 bases and J shed 6 bases, with 17 bases lying between them. This CDR3 is CASSPAHIRTNSPLHF. The CDR3 bases are TGTGCCAGCAGCCCCGCACACATCCGTACTAATTCACCCCTCCACTTT. Full variable domain (missing parts from reference TRBV7-6 and TRBJ1-6): GAGVSQSPRYKVTKRGQDVALRCDPISGHVSLYWYRQALGQGPEFLTYFNYEAQQDKSGLPNDRFSAERPEGSISTLTIQRTEQRDSAMYRCASSPAHIRTNSPLHFGNGTRLTVT.

The chain is built from TRBV28 and TRBJ2-7, with 8 bases aligning to TRBD1. Germline CDR1 and CDR2: MDHEN and SYDVKM. This CDR3 spans 16 amino acids. Trimming cost V 2 bases and J 3 bases; bases outside gene matches: 9. CDR3 bases: TGTGCCAGCAGTTTAATAGCGACAGGGGAAGGCTACGAGCAGTACTTC. It is translated as CASSLIATGEGYEQYF.

This chain links TRBV5-1 with TRBJ2-7; the D gene is possibly TRBD2 (5 bases). The CDR3 has 15 amino acids. Germline assignment: CDR1 SGHRS and CDR2 YFSETQ. V gave up 5 bases and J gave up 5 bases, with 20 bases separating them. The CDR3 loop is CASRSKVSQLDEQYF. In DNA form, the CDR3 reads TGCGCCAGCAGGTCTAAGGTTTCCCAACTAGACGAGCAGTACTTC.

This clone was seen a handful of times. V gene TRBV29-1 combines with J gene TRBJ1-2, with a weak D call TRBD1 (5 bases). V shed 3 bases and J shed 4 bases, with 18 bases lying between them. The CDR3 loop spans 15 amino acids. Germline CDR1 is SQVTM and CDR2 is ANQGSEA. Written as DNA, the CDR3 is TGCAGCGTTGACGAGGGGAGCCGAGCCACCTATGGCTACACCTTC. Translating it yields CSVDEGSRATYGYTF.

In its sample, this clone was seen a few times. The chain recombines TRBV9 with TRBJ1-1; tentatively, D is TRBD1 (5 bases). The CDR3 sequence is 12 residues long. CDR1 is SGDLS and CDR2 is YYNGEE in the germline V gene. Trimming left V 2 bases short and J 8 bases short, with 10 bases between. The CDR3 bases are TGTGCCAGCAGCGTCCCCCAGGGAGAAGCTTTCTTT. The encoded protein is CASSVPQGEAFF.

The rearrangement joins TRBV10-3 to TRBJ2-2; 7 positions match TRBD1. This CDR3 has 17 amino acids. J gave up 0 bases and V 6 bases, and 10 bases lay outside the gene matches. CDR1 is ENHRY, CDR2 SYGVKD, per germline. The CDR3 loop is CAISRFFGQANTGELFF. The CDR3 DNA sequence: TGTGCCATCAGCCGATTTTTCGGACAGGCGAACACCGGGGAGCTGTTTTTT.

This clone was found a few times. The chain combines TRBV30 with TRBJ2-7, with D perhaps matching TRBD1 or TRBD2 (6 bases each). Germline V gives CDR1 GTSNPN, CDR2 SVGIG (reference sequence). The CDR3 totals 14 residues. V was cut by 0 bases and J by 2 bases, with 11 bases left in between. The CDR3 reads CAWSVQGGPYEQYF. The DNA of the CDR3 is TGTGCCTGGAGTGTACAGGGAGGTCCCTACGAGCAGTACTTC. Filled out from reference TRBV30 and TRBJ2-7, the complete variable domain reads SQTIHQWPATLVQPVGSPLSLECTVEGTSNPNLYWYRQAAGRGLQLLFYSVGIGQISSEVPQNLSASRPQDRQFILSSKKLLLSDSGFYLCAWSVQGGPYEQYFGPGTRLTVT.

This chain joins TRBV7-9 and TRBJ1-4; D is unresolved. The ends were cut back, 5 bases at V and 8 bases at J, with 6 bases in the middle. The CDR3 runs to 11 residues. Germline V gene sequence: CDR1 SEHNR, CDR2 FQNEAQ (reference sequence). The CDR3 loop reads CASSQAEKLFF. CDR3 bases: TGTGCCAGCAGCCAAGCGGAAAAACTGTTTTTT.